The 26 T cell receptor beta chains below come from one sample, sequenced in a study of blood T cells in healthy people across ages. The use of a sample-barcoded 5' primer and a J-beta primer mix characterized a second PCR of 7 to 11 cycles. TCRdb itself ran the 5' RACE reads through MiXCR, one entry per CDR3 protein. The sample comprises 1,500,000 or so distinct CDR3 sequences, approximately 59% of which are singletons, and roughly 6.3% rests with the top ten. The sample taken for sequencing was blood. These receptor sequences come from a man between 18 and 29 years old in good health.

Written as DNA, the CDR3 is TGCGCCAGCAGCCAAGCGCCCGGCTCGGGCGAGCAGTACTTC. Translation: CASSQAPGSGEQYF. This chain uses TRBV4-1 with TRBJ2-5; D gene ambiguous. The J call may be faulty, since TRBJ2-7 better matches the DNA end. The germline V gene encodes CDR1 MGHRA and CDR2 YSYEKL. The CDR3 sequence is 14 residues long.

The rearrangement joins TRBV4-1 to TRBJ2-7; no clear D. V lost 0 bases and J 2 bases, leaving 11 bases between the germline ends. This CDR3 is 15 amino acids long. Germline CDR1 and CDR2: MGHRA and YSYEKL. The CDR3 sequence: CASSQDSNRAYEQYF. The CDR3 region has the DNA TGCGCCAGCAGCCAAGATTCGAACAGAGCCTACGAGCAGTACTTC.

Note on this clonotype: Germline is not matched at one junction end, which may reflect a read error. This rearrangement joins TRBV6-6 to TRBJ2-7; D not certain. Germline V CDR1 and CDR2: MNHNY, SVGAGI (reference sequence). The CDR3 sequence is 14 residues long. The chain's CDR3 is CSSSYSTANYEQYF. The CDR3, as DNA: TGTTCCAGCAGTTACTCGACTGCCAACTACGAGCAGTACTTC.

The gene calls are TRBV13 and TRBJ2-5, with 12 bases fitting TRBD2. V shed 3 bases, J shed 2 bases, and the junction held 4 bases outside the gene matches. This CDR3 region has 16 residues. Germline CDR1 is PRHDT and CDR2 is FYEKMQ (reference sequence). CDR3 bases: TGTGCCAGCAGCTTGTCGACTAGCGGGGGACAAGAGACCCAGTACTTC. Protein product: CASSLSTSGGQETQYF.

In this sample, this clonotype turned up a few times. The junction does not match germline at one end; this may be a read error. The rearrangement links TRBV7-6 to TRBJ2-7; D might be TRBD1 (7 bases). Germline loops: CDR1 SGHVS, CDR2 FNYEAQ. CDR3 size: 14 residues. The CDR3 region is CASSSGGTPYEQYF. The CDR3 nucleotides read TGTGCCAGCAGCTCAGGGGGGACCCCCTACGAGCAGTATTTC.

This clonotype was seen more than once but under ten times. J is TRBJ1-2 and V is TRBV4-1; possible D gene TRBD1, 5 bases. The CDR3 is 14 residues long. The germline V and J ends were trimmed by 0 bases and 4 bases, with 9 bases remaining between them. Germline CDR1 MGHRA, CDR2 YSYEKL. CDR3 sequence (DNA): TGCGCCAGCAGCCAAGATGCCAGGGCCTATGGCTACACCTTC. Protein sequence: CASSQDARAYGYTF.

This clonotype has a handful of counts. Here the CDR3 reads CASSQTLWSMNTEAFF. CDR3 in DNA: TGTGCCAGCAGCCAGACGTTATGGAGTATGAACACTGAAGCTTTCTTT. The rearrangement uses TRBV4-2 and TRBJ1-1, with unresolved D. In germline, CDR1 is LGHNA, CDR2 YNFKEQ. The CDR3 contains 16 residues. Trimming shortened V by 3 bases and J by 0 bases, and 14 bases separated the two germline ends.

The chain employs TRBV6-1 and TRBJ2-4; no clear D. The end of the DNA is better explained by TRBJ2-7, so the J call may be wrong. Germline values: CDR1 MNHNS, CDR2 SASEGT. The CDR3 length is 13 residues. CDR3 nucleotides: TGTGCCAGCAGTCTAGAGTCGTTCTACGAGCAGTACTTC. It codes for CASSLESFYEQYF.

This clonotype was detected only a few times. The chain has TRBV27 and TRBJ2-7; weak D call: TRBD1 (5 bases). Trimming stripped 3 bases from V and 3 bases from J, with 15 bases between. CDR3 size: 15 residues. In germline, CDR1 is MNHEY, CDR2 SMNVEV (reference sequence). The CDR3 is CASSFGPDILYEQYF. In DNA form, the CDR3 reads TGTGCCAGCAGTTTCGGACCGGACATTCTCTACGAGCAGTACTTC.

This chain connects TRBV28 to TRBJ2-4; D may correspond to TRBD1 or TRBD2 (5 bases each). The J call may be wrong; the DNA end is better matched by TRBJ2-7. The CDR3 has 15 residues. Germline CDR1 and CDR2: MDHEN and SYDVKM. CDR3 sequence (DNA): TGTGCCAGCAGTAACTACTATCAGGGACCCTACGAGCAGTACTTC. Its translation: CASSNYYQGPYEQYF.

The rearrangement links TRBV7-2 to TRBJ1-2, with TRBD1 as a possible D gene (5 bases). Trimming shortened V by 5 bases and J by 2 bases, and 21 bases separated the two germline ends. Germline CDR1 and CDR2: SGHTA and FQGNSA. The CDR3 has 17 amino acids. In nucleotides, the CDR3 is TGTGCCAGCAGCCCCTCGGTTTGGGGCGTGGGGAACTATGGCTACACCTTC. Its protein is CASSPSVWGVGNYGYTF. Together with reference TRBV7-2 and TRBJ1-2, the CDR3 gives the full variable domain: GAGVSQSPSNKVTEKGKDVELRCDPISGHTALYWYRQSLGQGLEFLIYFQGNSAPDKSGLPSDRFSAERTGGSVSTLTIQRTQQEDSAVYLCASSPSVWGVGNYGYTFGSGTRLTVV.

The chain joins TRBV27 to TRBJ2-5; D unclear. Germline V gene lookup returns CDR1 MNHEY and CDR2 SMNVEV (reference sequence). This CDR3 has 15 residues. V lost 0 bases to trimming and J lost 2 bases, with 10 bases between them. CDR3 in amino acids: CASSLSFGSQETQYF. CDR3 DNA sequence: TGTGCCAGCAGTTTATCGTTCGGAAGTCAAGAGACCCAGTACTTC.

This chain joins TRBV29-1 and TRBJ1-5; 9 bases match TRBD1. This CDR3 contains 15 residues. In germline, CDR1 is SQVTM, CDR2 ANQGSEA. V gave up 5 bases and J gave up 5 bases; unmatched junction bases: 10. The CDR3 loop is CSVWDRAPSYQPQHF. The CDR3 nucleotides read TGCAGCGTTTGGGACAGGGCCCCCAGCTATCAGCCCCAGCATTTT.

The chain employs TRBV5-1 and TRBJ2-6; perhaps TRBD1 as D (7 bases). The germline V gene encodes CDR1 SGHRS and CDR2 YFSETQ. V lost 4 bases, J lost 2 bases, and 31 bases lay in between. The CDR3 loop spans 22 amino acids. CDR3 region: CASSPAGIRQGGVDTGANVLTF. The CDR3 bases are TGCGCCAGCAGCCCTGCCGGGATCAGACAGGGAGGAGTGGATACTGGGGCCAACGTCCTGACTTTC.

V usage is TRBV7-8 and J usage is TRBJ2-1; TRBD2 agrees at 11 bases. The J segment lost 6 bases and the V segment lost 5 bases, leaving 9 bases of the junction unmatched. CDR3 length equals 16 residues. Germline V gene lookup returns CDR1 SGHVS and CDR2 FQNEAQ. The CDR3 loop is CASSPTASGRSNEQFF. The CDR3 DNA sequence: TGTGCCAGCAGCCCAACGGCTAGCGGGAGGAGCAATGAGCAGTTCTTC.

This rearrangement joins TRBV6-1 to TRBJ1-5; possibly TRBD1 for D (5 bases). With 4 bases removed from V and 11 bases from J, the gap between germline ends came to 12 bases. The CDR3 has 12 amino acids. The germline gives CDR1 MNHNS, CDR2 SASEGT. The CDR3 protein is CASSVPRAAQHF. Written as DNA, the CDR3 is TGTGCCAGCAGTGTCCCCAGGGCCGCCCAGCATTTT.

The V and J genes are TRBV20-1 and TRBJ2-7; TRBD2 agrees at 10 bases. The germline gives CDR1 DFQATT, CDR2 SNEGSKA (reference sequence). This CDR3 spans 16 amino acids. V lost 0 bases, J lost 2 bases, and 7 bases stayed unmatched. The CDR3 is CSARDPKRGGPYEQYF. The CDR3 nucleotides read TGCAGTGCTAGAGATCCCAAGCGGGGGGGCCCCTACGAGCAGTACTTC.

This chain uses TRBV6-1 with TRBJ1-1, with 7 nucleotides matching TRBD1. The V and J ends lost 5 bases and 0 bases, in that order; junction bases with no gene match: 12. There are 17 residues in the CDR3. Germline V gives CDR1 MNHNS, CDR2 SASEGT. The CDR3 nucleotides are TGTGCCAGCAGTCCCATACAGGGGTCGGTGGTGAACACTGAAGCTTTCTTT. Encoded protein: CASSPIQGSVVNTEAFF.

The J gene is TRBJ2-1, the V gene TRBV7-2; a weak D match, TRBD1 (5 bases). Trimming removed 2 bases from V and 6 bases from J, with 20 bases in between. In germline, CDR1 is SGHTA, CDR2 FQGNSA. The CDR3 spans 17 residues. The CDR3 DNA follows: TGTGCCAGCAGCTTATGGGGCCGTTCGGTTCTTGGCAATGAGCAGTTCTTC. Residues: CASSLWGRSVLGNEQFF.

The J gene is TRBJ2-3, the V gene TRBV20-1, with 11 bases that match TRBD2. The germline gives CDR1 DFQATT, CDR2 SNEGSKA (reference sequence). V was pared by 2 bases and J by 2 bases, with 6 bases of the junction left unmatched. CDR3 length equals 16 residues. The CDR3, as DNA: TGCAGTGCTAGACCGCTAGCGGGGGGAACCACAGATACGCAGTATTTT. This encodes CSARPLAGGTTDTQYF.

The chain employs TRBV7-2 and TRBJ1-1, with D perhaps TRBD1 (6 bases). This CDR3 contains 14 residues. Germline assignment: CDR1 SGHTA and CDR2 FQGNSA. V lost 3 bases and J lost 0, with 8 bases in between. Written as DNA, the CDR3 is TGTGCCAGCAGCTTGGACAGAATGAACACTGAAGCTTTCTTT. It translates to CASSLDRMNTEAFF.

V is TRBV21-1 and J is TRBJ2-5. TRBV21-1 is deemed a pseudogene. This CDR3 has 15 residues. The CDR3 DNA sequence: TGTGCCAGCAGCAAAGGGCAGGGTGGTGGAGAGACCCAGTACTTC. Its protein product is CASSKGQGGGETQYF.

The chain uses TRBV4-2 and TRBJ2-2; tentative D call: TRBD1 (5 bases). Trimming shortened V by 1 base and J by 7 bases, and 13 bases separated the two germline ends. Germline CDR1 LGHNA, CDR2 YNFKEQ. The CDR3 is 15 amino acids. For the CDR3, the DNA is TGTGCCAGCAGCCAAGTTACAGGAAGATACGGGGAGCTGTTTTTT. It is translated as CASSQVTGRYGELFF.

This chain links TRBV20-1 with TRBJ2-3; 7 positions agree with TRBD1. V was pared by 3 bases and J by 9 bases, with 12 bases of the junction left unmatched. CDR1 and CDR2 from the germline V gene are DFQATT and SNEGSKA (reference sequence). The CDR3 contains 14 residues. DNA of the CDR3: TGCAGTGCTAGGCCTAGACAGGGTTTGAGGACGCAGTATTTT. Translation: CSARPRQGLRTQYF.

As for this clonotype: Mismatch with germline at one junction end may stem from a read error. The CDR3 DNA follows: TGTGCCAGCAGCTTAGAAAGGGACGCCTTCTACGGGCAGTACTTC. Translated: CASSLERDAFYGQYF. This chain joins TRBV11-2 and TRBJ2-7, with D perhaps being TRBD1 or TRBD2 (5 bases each). The germline CDR1 and CDR2 sequences are SGHAT and FQNNGV. The CDR3 is made up of 15 amino acids.

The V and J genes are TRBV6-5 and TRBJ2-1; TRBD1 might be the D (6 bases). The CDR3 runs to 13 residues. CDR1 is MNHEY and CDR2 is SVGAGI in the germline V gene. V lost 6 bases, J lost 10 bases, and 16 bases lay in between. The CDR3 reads CASSLAPGTEQFF. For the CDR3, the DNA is TGTGCCAGCAGCCTCGCGCCCGGGACAGAGCAGTTCTTC.